This TCR beta chain was sequenced in a study of response to subunit inactivated influenza vaccine. Study results and limitations: There was a suggestion from the authors that each seasonal influenza vaccination recruits few new T cells.

In TCRdb, the RT-PCR reads were re-called with MiXCR into one record per CDR3 protein. The table lists about 700,000 distinct CDR3 sequences, approximately 15% of them singletons, with less than 9% in the top ten. To note about this clonotype: Its cognate antigen is unknown.

V shed 4 bases, J shed 4 bases, and the junction held 7 bases outside the gene matches. Germline V lookup: CDR1 MNHEY, CDR2 SMNVEV (reference sequence). The CDR3 runs 16 residues. The clonotype was recovered from a middle-aged man who received an inactivated influenza vaccine. The material sequenced was PBMCs from blood, taken 14 to 15 days before vaccination. This rearrangement joins TRBV27 to TRBJ2-1; 10 nucleotides line up with TRBD1. Written as DNA, the CDR3 is TGTGCCAGCAGTTCAAGCCGGGACAGGGGTTACAATGAGCAGTTCTTC. Translated, it gives CASSSSRDRGYNEQFF.